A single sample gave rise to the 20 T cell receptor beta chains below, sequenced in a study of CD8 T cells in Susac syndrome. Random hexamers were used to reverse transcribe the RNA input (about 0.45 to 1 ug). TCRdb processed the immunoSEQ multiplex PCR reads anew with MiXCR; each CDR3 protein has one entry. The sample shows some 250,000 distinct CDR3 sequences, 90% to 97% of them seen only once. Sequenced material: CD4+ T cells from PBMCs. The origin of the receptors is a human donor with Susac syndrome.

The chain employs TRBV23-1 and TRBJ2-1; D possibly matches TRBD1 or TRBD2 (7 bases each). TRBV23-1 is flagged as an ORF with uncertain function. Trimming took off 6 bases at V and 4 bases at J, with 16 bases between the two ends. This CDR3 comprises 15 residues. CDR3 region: CASSPTGRVYNEQFF. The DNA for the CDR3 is TGCGCCAGCAGCCCGACAGGGAGGGTTTACAATGAGCAGTTCTTC.

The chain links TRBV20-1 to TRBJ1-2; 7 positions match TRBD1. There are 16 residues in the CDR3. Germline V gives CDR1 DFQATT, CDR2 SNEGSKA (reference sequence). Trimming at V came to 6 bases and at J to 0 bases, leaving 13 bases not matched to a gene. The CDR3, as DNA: TGCAGTGCCCCAGGGACAGAGGCCCGGACTAACTATGGCTACACCTTC. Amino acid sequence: CSAPGTEARTNYGYTF.

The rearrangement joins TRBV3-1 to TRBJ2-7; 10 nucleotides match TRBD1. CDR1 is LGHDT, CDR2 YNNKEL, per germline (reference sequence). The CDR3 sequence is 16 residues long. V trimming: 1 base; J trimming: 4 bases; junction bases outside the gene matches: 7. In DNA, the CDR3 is TGTGCCAGCAGCCAAGCCCTGACAGGGGGCTCTTACGAGCAGTACTTC. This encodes CASSQALTGGSYEQYF.

CDR3 DNA sequence: TGCAGTGCTAGAGACAAATATAGGCGGGCGCAGTATTTT. Its protein is CSARDKYRRAQYF. This chain connects TRBV20-1 to TRBJ2-3; a possible D gene is TRBD2 (5 bases). The germline V gene encodes CDR1 DFQATT and CDR2 SNEGSKA (reference sequence). This CDR3 contains 13 residues. Trimming cost V 0 bases and J 10 bases, with 14 bases left between them.

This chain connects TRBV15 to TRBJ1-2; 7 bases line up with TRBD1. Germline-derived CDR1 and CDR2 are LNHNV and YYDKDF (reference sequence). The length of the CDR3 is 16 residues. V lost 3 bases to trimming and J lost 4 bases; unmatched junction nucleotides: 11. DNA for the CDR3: TGTGCCACCAGCAGCCTGACAGGGCGAAGCTTCTATGGCTACACCTTC. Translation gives CATSSLTGRSFYGYTF.

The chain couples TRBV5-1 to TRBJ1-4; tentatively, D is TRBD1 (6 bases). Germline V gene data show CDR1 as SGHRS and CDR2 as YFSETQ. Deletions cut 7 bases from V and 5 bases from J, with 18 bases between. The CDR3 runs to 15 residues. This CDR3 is CASRGHAGLNEKLFF. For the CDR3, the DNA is TGCGCCAGCCGGGGGCACGCTGGATTAAATGAAAAACTGTTTTTT.

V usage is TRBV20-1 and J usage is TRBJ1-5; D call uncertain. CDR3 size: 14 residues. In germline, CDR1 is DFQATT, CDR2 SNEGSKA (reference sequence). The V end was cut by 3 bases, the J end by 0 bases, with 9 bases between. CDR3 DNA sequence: TGCAGTGCTAGTGCTTCAGATAGCAATCAGCCCCAGCATTTT. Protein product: CSASASDSNQPQHF.

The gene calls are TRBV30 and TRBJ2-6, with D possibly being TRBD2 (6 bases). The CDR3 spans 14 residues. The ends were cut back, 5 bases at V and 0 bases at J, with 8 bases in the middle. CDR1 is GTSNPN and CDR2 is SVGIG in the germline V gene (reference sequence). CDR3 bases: TGTGCCTGGGGGACTTACTCTGGGGCCAACGTCCTGACTTTC. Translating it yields CAWGTYSGANVLTF.

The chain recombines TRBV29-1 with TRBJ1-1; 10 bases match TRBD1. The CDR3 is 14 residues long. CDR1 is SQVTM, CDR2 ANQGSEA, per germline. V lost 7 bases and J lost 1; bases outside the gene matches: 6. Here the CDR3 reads CSETTGGANTEAFF. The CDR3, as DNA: TGCAGCGAGACGACAGGGGGCGCGAACACTGAAGCTTTCTTT.

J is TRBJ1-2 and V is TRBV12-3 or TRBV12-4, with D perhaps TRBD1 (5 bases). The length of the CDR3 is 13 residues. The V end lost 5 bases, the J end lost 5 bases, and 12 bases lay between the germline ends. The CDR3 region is CASSRGGKYGYTF. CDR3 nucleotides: TGTGCCAGCAGTCGGGGGGGGAAGTATGGCTACACCTTC.

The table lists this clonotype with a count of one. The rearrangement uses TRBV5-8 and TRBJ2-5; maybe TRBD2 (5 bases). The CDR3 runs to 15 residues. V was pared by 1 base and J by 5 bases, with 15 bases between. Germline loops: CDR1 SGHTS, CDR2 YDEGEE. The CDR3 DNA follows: TGTGCCAGCAGCTTGAGTCCGGGGATGTCCGAGACCCAGTACTTC. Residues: CASSLSPGMSETQYF.

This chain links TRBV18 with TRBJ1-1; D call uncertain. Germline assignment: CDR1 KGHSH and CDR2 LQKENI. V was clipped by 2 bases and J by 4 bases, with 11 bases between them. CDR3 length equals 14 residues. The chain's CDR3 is CASSPVFGITEAFF. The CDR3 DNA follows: TGTGCCAGCTCACCAGTGTTCGGTATCACTGAAGCTTTCTTT.

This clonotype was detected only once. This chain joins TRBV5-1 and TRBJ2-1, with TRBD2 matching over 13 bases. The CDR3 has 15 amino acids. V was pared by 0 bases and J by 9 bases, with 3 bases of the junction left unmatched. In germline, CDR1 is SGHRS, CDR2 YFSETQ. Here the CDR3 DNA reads TGCGCCAGCAGCTTGGAACTAGCGGGGGGGAGTGAGCAGTTCTTC. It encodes CASSLELAGGSEQFF.

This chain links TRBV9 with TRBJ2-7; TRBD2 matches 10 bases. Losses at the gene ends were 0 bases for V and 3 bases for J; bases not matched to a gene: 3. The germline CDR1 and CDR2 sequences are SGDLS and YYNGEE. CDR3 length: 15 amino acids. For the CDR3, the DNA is TGTGCCAGCAGCGTAGGTCCTAGCGGGAGCTACGAGCAGTACTTC. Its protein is CASSVGPSGSYEQYF. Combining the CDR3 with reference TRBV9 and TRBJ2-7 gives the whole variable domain DSGVTQTPKHLITATGQRVTLRCSPRSGDLSVYWYQQSLDQGLQFLIQYYNGEERAKGNILERFSAQQFPDLHSELNLSSLELGDSALYFCASSVGPSGSYEQYFGPGTRLTVT.

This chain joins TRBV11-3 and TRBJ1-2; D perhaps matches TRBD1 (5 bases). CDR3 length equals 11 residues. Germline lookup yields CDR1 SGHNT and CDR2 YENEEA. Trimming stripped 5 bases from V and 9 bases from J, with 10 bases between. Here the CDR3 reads CASSREGRYTF. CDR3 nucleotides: TGTGCCAGCAGCCGAGAGGGGCGCTACACCTTC.

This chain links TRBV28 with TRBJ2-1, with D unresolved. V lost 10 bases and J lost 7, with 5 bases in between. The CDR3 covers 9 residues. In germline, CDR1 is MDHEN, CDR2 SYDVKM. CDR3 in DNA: TGTGCCAACCCGAATGAGCAGTTCTTC. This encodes CANPNEQFF.

CDR3 coding DNA: TGTGCTAGTGGTTTTGGGGTAGGAGCGGGAGTAGGAGAGACCCAGTACTTC. Amino acids: CASGFGVGAGVGETQYF. This sequence joins TRBV12-5 and TRBJ2-5, with 8 positions matching TRBD2. The CDR3 totals 17 residues. The germline CDR1 and CDR2 sequences are LGHNT and FRNRAP. The ends lost 3 bases at V and 4 bases at J; junction bases unmatched: 13.

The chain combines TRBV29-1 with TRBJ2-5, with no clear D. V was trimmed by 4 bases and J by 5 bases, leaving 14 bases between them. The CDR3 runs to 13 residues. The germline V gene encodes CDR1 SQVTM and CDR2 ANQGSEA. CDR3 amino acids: CSVVRTLGETQYF. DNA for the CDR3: TGCAGCGTTGTACGGACCCTGGGGGAGACCCAGTACTTC.

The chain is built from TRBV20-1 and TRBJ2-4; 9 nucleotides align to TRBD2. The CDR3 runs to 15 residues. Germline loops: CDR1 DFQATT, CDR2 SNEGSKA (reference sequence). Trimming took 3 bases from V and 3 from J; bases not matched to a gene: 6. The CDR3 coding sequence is TGCAGTGCTAGGTTAGCGGGAGTAGGCAAAAACATTCAGTACTTC. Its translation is CSARLAGVGKNIQYF.

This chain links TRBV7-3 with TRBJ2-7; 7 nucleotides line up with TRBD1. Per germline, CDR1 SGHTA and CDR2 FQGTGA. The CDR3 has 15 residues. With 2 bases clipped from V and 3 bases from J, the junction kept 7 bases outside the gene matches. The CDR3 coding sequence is TGTGCCAGCAGCTTATATACAGGGGCGGACTACGAGCAGTACTTC. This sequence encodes CASSLYTGADYEQYF.